This is a list of T cell receptor beta chains from one sample in a study of cytomegalovirus exposure and HLA in healthy donors. TCRdb's table, derived via immunoSEQ multiplex PCR, lists solely in-frame clones and lacks some. The table lists 200,000 or so clones, 87% of them singletons. The sequenced sample was PBMCs. The receptors were gathered from a man younger than 45 in good health and CMV-seronegative. CDR3s include the opening cysteine and the closing phenylalanine or tryptophan. Each record gives: J gene, V gene, CDR3 protein.

TRBJ2-1	TRBV15	CATSKPLAGDREQFF
TRBJ2-7	TRBV28	CGTLKRDRPFYEQYF
TRBJ1-4	TRBV6-1	CASSRGASTNEKLFF
TRBJ1-4	TRBV11-2	CASSLLGGQRTEKLFF
TRBJ1-2	TRBV5-4	CASSPGTDNYGYTF
TRBJ2-7	TRBV2	CASKMEGLYEQYF
TRBJ1-4	TRBV4-1	CASSQEGPGLGKLFF
TRBJ1-1	TRBV28	CASSEGTGGWTEAFF
TRBJ2-3	TRBV7-2	CASSLRQGTDTQYF
TRBJ2-1	TRBV7-9	CASSFLAGGDLYEQFF
TRBJ2-5	TRBV5-1	CASSLIRDRGIFASRIPKETQYF
TRBJ2-7	TRBV5-1	CASSLNRVGEQYF
TRBJ2-7	TRBV6-6	CASSYRVLQGPPEQYF
TRBJ1-6	TRBV28	CASQQGGTGQSSSPLHF
TRBJ2-6	TRBV28	CASLLRQGMGSGANVLTF
TRBJ2-7	TRBV6-6	CASSYGARESGYEQYF
TRBJ1-1	TRBV7-9	CASSYTNTEAFF
TRBJ1-2	TRBV5-4	CASSIGQGTYGYTF
TRBJ2-3	TRBV6-4	CASSPGTSGSDTQYF
TRBJ2-7	TRBV6-1	CASRISGGSYEQYF
TRBJ1-1	TRBV6-6	CASSYSRQVGTEAFF
TRBJ2-7	TRBV6-1	CASSVTEEQYF
TRBJ2-5	TRBV4-1	CASSQVDFQETQYF
TRBJ1-4	TRBV4-3	CASSIGQGAATNEKLFF
TRBJ1-1	TRBV4-1	CASSQEGGVSMNTEAFF
TRBJ1-1	TRBV13	CASSYGENTEAFF
TRBJ2-1	TRBV14	CASSQKGLAGGNEQFF
TRBJ2-7	TRBV6-6	CASCRAGSYEQYF
TRBJ2-7	TRBV5-1	CASSTGGLAGALSYEQYF
TRBJ1-2	TRBV11-2	CASSSFRDKIYGYTF
TRBJ1-1	TRBV6-5	CASILCPEAFF
TRBJ2-1	TRBV6-5	CASSDRGSYNEQFF